This T cell receptor (beta chain) came from a study of shared clonotypes between healthy human individuals (dated by TCRdb to 2020 to 2021). About the study as a whole: A few men and a couple of women, aged 18 to 49 years, made up the cohort. For each donor, CD4 naive and CD4 memory were each run on three plates, CD8 naive on two plates, and CD8 memory on one plate. Blood TCR repertoires of 5 or 6 healthy adults were deeply sequenced to estimate repertoire size and the extent of clonotype sharing between individuals. To increase sequencing depth and limit assay-specific biases, TCR repertoire library preparation and sequencing were carried out by different laboratories using diverse techniques. Between about 0.85 and 9.5 billion PBMCs per donor were obtained by leukapheresis.

Using the deep immunoSEQ assay, multiplex PCR amplified TCR CDR3 regions from genomic DNA. Genomic DNA extracted from each cell subset was distributed evenly over all wells of several immunoSEQ 96-well plates, and each plate served as one replicate. Each replicate PCR for sorted subsets received 200 ng genomic DNA, equal to roughly 30,000 T cell genomes. Purified libraries were quantified with a Qubit 3.0 fluorometer, sized on a Bioanalyzer 2100, and re-quantified with the KAPA Library Quantification kit. Every immunoSEQ 96-well plate was sequenced on a separate single-read 150-cycle Illumina NextSeq 550 flow cell. Per the source publication's procedure: The immunoSEQ output contained only junctional sequences without quality scores, so filtering could not match that applied to full-length reads. Sequences were annotated with PyIR, a Python wrapper for IgBLAST v1.9, and V/J genes and CDR3 were assigned using IMGT germline references. Reads were filtered out if the reads had weak V/J assignments (E-value above 1e-6), no CDR3, stop codons, out-of-frame junctions, or ambiguous translated residues. V3J clonotypes were defined as sequences sharing the same inferred V gene, J gene, and CDR3 amino acid sequence. Percentage overlap between repertoires was calculated by dividing the number of shared unique clonotypes by the size of the smaller repertoire. Repertoire richness was assessed with RTK rarefaction, the Chao1 estimator, and Recon v2.1 estimates of unobserved clonotypes. For all TCRbeta clonotypes obtained by the gDNA method from a few donors, generation probabilities were computed with OLGA. Imported from immuneACCESS, the table was reduced by TCRdb to in-frame sequences with V and J called. These copies leave out some clones; in studies compared against another copy, an unresolved V gene accounts for under half, and the cause of the remainder is not known. V and J calls and clone size follow that table, whereas D and trimming were derived from the DNA. The sample profile shows under 2.5 million clones; 85% to 95% of them were found once. The ten biggest clones cover approximately 0.39% of the sample.

V and J lose 3 bases and 9 bases, and a span of 15 bases separates them. From cysteine to phenylalanine, the CDR3 is 13 amino acids long. CDR3 DNA is the only sequence kept; it has 39 bases, read in frame from the first base. CDR1 and CDR2 were assigned from the germline V gene as SNHLY and FYNNEI. Study-wide findings and limitations: Because the study included only a small number of donors, the genetic and exposure-history diversity represented was limited. About 5% of naive CD4, roughly 3.5% of naive CD8, about 2.4% of memory CD4, and approximately 0.39% of memory CD8 clonotypes were shared across several donors. Sampling was restricted to blood, and TCR repertoires in tissue are likely to differ from TCR repertoires in blood. Based on pairwise subsampling, the degree of clonotype sharing among donors was expected to be affected by sequencing depth. Compared with non-shared clonotypes, clonotypes shared by all four sorted-subset donors had higher generation probabilities. Naive subsets generally had larger estimated clonotype richness than memory subsets. Rarefaction of sorted-subset datasets indicated incomplete sequencing despite the large sequencing depth.

The donors were healthy, HIV-negative adults who had no recently reported acute infections or vaccinations. Only Caucasian adults living in Nashville, Tennessee, USA were represented among the donors. CD4+ T cells were enriched through magnetic negative selection, after which naive cells were positively selected on CD45RA and the remaining negative fraction served as the memory subset. Blood was obtained by leukapheresis, after which PBMCs were separated by Ficoll-Histopaque density gradient centrifugation and cryopreserved in liquid nitrogen vapor phase. Analytical flow cytometry was used to check the purity and quantity of every magnetically sorted T cell population. Genomic DNA was isolated from every sorted fraction and measured by UV absorbance on a Nanodrop 2000c. As concerns this clone: No cognate antigen has been identified for it. Base quality data are lacking; no much larger clone is found one base away.

The sample consisted of naive CD4+ T cells from PBMCs. The cell subset or site label of this sample denotes: CD45RA+ positively selected. Recombination linked TRBV2 to TRBJ2-7, with no confident D gene call. This clonotype was obtained from a man younger than 35 in good health. Some clones in this sample may be carry-over from other donors' samples. The sequenced DNA: TGTGCCAGCAGTGACTCAGCCGAATCGGGGCAGTACTTC. It encodes CASSDSAESGQYF.